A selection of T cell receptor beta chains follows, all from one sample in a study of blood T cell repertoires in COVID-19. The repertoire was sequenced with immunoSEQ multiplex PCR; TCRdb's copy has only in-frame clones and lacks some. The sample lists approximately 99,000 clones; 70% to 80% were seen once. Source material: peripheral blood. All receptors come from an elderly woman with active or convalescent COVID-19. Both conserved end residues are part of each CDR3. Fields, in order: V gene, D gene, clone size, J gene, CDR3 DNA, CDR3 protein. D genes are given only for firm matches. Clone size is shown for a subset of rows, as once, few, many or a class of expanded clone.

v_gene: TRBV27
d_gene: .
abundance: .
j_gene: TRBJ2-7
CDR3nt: TGTGCCAGCAGGTCCACAGGGGAGCAGTACTTC
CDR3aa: CASRSTGEQYF

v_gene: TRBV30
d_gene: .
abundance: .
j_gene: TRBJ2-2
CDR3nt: TGTGCCTGGAGTGCTGTCAGCGAAGGCGGGGAGCTGTTTTTT
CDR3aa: CAWSAVSEGGELFF

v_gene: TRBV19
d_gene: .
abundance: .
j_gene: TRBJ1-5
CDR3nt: TGTGCCAGTAGTATGGGGGGGAGGAATCAGCCCCAGCATTTT
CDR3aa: CASSMGGRNQPQHF

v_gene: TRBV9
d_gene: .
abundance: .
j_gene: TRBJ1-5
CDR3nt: TGTGCCAGCAGCCGGACAGCCACTAGCAATCAGCCCCAGCATTTT
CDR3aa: CASSRTATSNQPQHF

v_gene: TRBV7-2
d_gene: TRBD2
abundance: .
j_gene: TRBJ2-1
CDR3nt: TGTGCCAGCAGCCCCGGGGGTCGGACTAGCGGGAATTACAATGAGCAGTTCTTC
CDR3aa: CASSPGGRTSGNYNEQFF

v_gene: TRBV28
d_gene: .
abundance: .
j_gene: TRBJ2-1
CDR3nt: TGTGCCAGCAGTAGACTAGTCAGACAAACCTACAATGAGCAGTTCTTC
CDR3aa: CASSRLVRQTYNEQFF

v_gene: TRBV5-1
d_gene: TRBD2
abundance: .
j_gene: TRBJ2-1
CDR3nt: TGCGCCAGCAGCTTGGTGTCGGCTAGCGGCCACAATGAGCAGTTCTTC
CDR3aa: CASSLVSASGHNEQFF

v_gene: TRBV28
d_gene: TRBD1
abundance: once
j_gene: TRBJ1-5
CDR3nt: TGTGCCAGCAGTTTATTTGGGGGGACAGGGGACCTATATAGCAATCAGCCCCAGCATTTT
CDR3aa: CASSLFGGTGDLYSNQPQHF

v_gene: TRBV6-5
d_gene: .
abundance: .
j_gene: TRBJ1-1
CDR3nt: TGTGCCAGCAGCCGCAACATTCAGGGGAACACTGAAGCTTTCTTT
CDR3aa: CASSRNIQGNTEAFF

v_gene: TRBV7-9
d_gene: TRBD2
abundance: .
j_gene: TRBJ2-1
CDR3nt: TGTGCCAGCAGCCCCACCAGGGCTCTCAGCGGGAGTCGGAATGAGCAGTTCTTC
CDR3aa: CASSPTRALSGSRNEQFF

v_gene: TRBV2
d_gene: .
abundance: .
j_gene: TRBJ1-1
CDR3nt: TGTGCCAGCACCCCAGACACTGAAGCTTTCTTT
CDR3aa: CASTPDTEAFF

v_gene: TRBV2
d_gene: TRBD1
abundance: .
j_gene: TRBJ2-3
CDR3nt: TGTGCCAGCAGCAGGGGGAGCACAGATACGCAGTATTTT
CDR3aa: CASSRGSTDTQYF

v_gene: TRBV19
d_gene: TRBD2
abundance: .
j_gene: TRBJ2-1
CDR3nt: TGTGCCAGTAGTTGGCTAGCGGGAGGCCTCAATGAGCAGTTCTTC
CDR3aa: CASSWLAGGLNEQFF

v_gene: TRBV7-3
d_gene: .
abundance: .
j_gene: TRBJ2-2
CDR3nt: TGTGCCAGCAGCCTTGGGGAAATCTGGGAGACTCCGAACACCGGGGAGCTGTTTTTT
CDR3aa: CASSLGEIWETPNTGELFF

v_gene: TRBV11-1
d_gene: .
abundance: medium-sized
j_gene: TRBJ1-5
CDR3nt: TGTGCCAGCAGCTACGGGCAGGGGAATCAGCCCCAGCATTTT
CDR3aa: CASSYGQGNQPQHF

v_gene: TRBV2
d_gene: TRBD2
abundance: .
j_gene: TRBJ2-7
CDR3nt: TGTGCCAGCAGTATGGGACTAGGTCACTACGAGCAGTACTTC
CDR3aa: CASSMGLGHYEQYF

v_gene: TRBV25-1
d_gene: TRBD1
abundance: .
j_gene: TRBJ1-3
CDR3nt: TGTGCCAGCAGTGCGAGGAGGGGGCACGGAAACACCATATATTTT
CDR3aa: CASSARRGHGNTIYF

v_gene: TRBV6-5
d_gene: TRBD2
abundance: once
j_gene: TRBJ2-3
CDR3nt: TGTGCCAGCTTAGCGGGGGGCACAGATACGCAGTATTTT
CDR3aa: CASLAGGTDTQYF

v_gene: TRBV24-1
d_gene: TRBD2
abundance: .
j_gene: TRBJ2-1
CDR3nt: TGTGCCACCAGTGATTTAAGGACTAGCGGGAGGGGATCCTACAATGAGCAGTTCTTC
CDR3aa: CATSDLRTSGRGSYNEQFF

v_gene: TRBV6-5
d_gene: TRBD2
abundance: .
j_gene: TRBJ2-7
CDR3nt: TGTGCCAGCAGGAGTACTAGCGGGAGGAGTTACGAGCAGTACTTC
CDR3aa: CASRSTSGRSYEQYF

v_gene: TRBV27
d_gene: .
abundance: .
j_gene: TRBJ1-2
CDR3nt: TGTGCCAGCAGTAAAGGGGCATCTCGATTTAACTATGGCTACACCTTC
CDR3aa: CASSKGASRFNYGYTF

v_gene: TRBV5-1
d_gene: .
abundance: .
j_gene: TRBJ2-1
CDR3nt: TGCGCCAGCAGCGGCAGTAGCGGCTCCTACAATGAGCAGTTCTTC
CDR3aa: CASSGSSGSYNEQFF

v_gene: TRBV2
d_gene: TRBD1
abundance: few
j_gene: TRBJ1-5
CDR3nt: TGTGCCAGCAGTGTCGGGACAGATAGCAATCAGCCCCAGCATTTT
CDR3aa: CASSVGTDSNQPQHF

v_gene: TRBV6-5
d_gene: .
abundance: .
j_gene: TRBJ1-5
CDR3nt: TGTGCCAGCAGTACCTTCGACAGATCAAATCAGCCCCAGCATTTT
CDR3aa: CASSTFDRSNQPQHF

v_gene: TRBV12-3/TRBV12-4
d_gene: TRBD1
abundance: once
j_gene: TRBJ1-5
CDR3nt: TGTGCCAGCACCGGGACAGGGGGCTTGCCCCAGCATTTT
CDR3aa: CASTGTGGLPQHF

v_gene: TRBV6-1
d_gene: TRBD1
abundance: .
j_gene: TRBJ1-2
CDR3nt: TGTGCCAGCAGTGAAGGAGGGGACAGGGTTTATGGCTACACCTTC
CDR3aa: CASSEGGDRVYGYTF

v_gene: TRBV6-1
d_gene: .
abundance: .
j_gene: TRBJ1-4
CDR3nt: TGTGCCAGCAGTGAACAGGGGTCACCGCGGGAAAAACTGTTTTTT
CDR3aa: CASSEQGSPREKLFF

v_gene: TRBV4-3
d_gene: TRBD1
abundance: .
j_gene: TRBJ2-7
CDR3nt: TGCGCCAGCAGCCTCGGACAGGGCAGCTCCTACGAGCAGTACTTC
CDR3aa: CASSLGQGSSYEQYF

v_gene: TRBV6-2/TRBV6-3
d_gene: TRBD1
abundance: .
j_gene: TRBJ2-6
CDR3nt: TGTGCCAGCAGTCCCTACGGGGGACAGGGGGCGCTTGGGGCCAACGTCCTGACTTTC
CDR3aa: CASSPYGGQGALGANVLTF

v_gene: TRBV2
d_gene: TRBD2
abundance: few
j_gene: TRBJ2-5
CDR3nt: TGTGCCAGCAGTCCCCGACTGGGGGGGGAGACCCAGTACTTC
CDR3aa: CASSPRLGGETQYF

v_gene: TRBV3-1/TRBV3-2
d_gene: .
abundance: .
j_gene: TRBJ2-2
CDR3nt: TGTGCCAGCAGCCAAGATGGGCACACCGGGGAGCTGTTTTTT
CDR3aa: CASSQDGHTGELFF

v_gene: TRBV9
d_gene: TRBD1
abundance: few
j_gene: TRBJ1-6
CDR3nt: TGTGCCAGCAGCCTAGGGGGACAGGGTAATTCACCCCTCCACTTT
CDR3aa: CASSLGGQGNSPLHF

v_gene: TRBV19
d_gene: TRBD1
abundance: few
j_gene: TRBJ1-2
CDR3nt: TGTGCCAGTAGTACGACCCCCCGGACAGGAGCGACATATGGCTACACCTTC
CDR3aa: CASSTTPRTGATYGYTF

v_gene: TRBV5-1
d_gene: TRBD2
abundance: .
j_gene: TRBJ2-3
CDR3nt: TGCGCCAGCAGCCTGGGACTAGCGGAGAGCACAGATACGCAGTATTTT
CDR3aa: CASSLGLAESTDTQYF

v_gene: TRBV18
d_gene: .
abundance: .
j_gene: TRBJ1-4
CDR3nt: TGTGCCAGCTCACGGGACACGCAGAATGAAAAACTGTTTTTT
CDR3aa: CASSRDTQNEKLFF

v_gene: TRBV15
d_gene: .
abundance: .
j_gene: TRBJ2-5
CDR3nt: TGTGCCACCAGCGGTAGAAGGGGGTCACCCCAAGAGACCCAGTACTTC
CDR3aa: CATSGRRGSPQETQYF

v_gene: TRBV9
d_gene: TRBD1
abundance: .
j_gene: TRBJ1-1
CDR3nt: TGTGCCAGCAGCCAGAGGACAGGGGGGGTAAACACTGAAGCTTTCTTT
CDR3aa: CASSQRTGGVNTEAFF

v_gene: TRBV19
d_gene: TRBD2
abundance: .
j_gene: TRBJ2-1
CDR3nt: TGTGCCAGTAGTATTTTGAGCGGGAGGGCTGAGCAGTTCTTC
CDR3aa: CASSILSGRAEQFF

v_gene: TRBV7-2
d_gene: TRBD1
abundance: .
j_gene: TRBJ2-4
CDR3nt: TGTGCCAGCAGCGCGACAGGGGTGCGAAACATTCAGTACTTC
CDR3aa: CASSATGVRNIQYF

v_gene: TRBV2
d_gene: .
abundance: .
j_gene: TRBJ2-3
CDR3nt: TGTGCCAGCACCAGGGTCACAGATACGCAGTATTTT
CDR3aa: CASTRVTDTQYF

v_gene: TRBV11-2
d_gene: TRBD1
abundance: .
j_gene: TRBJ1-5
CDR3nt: TGTGCCAGCAGCTTGGACAGGTATAATCAGCCCCAGCATTTT
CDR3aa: CASSLDRYNQPQHF

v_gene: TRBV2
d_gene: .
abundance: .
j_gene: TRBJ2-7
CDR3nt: TGTGCCAGCAGTGATGGGAAGGGGCAGTACGAGCAGTACTTC
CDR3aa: CASSDGKGQYEQYF

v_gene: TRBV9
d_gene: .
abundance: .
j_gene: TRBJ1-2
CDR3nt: TGTGCCAGCAGCGTAGCTCTCCCAGGGGATAACTATGGCTACACCTTC
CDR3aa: CASSVALPGDNYGYTF

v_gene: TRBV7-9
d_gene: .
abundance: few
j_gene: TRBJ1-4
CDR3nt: TGTGCCAGCAGCTCAGGGTCCGGGCCTAATGAAAAACTGTTTTTT
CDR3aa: CASSSGSGPNEKLFF

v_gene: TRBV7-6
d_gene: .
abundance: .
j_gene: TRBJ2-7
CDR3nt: TGTGCCAGCAGCCGCAGCACCCTAGCGAACTACGAGCAGTACTTC
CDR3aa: CASSRSTLANYEQYF